The clone carrying this T cell receptor beta chain has only a few counts. As yet, its antigen is unknown. The CDR3 length is 13 residues. V was shortened by 7 bases and J by 2 bases, with 8 bases between the two germline ends. This sample stems from a study of CD8 T cells in ankylosing spondylitis. TCRdb called the 5' RACE reads again in MiXCR, with one record for every CDR3 protein. Among 300,000 to 400,000 distinct CDR3 sequences listed, 20% were seen once. General study points: The authors reported significant enrichment of disease-linked clones in matched ankylosing spondylitis synovial fluid.

The rearrangement joins TRBV12-3 or TRBV12-4 to TRBJ2-2; no clear D. The receptor's source is a male donor with ankylosing spondylitis or in good health (not recorded which). The source material was blood, either unsorted or a sorted T cell fraction (not recorded which). CDR3 amino acids: CASTIINTGELFF. CDR3 bases: TGTGCCAGCACCATTATAAACACCGGGGAGCTGTTTTTT.